The next 14 T cell receptor beta chains were all read from a single sample in a study of cytomegalovirus exposure and HLA in healthy donors. With 60 Vbeta and 13 Jbeta primers, the PCR was carried out. This table comes from immunoSEQ multiplex PCR, and its TCRdb copy is limited to in-frame clones, with some not included. The table shows about 190,000 clones, with around 80% occurring only once. Input material: PBMCs. The receptor source for this set is a woman aged 18 to 35 in good health and CMV-seropositive.

The genes are TRBV6-1 and TRBJ1-3, with TRBD1 matching 7 bases. Trimming cost V 7 bases and J 3 bases; bases outside gene matches: 3. The CDR3 loop spans 13 amino acids. Per the germline V gene, CDR1 is MNHNS and CDR2 is SASEGT. This CDR3 reads CASTRDSGNTIYF. Here the CDR3 DNA reads TGTGCCAGCACCAGGGACAGTGGAAACACCATATATTTT.

A word on this clone: The junction shows a germline mismatch at one end, possibly a read error. The genes are TRBV29-1 and TRBJ1-1; 7 bases align to TRBD1. The CDR3 has 11 residues. Germline CDR1 is SQVTM and CDR2 is ANQGSEA. CDR3 loop: CSAGWDSKRTF. CDR3 nucleotides: TGCAGCGCAGGCTGGGACAGCAAGCGTACCTTT.

The rearrangement uses TRBV7-2 and TRBJ2-2, with a tentative D call TRBD2 (5 bases). Trimming left V 3 bases short and J 5 bases short, with 7 bases between. Germline values: CDR1 SGHTA, CDR2 FQGNSA. This CDR3 has 13 amino acids. CDR3 region: CASSFSGTGELFF. DNA of the CDR3: TGTGCCAGCAGCTTTTCGGGAACCGGGGAGCTGTTTTTT.

V and J are TRBV5-1 and TRBJ2-7; TRBD1 matches at 10 bases. The CDR3 is made up of 15 amino acids. The germline V gene encodes CDR1 SGHRS and CDR2 YFSETQ. The trim removed 4 bases at V and 5 bases at J, leaving 9 bases unmatched. The CDR3, as DNA: TGCGCCAGCAGCGGCGGGACAGGGGTGAGGAACGAGCAGTACTTC. Translated, it gives CASSGGTGVRNEQYF.

The chain couples TRBV19 to TRBJ2-1, with TRBD2 identical over 13 bases. The CDR3 contains 15 residues. CDR1 LNHDA and CDR2 SQIVND come from the germline V gene (reference sequence). The junction had 10 bases not matched to a gene; V was cut back by 9 bases and J by 8 bases. The CDR3 is CASLDWTSGGDEQFF. In DNA form, the CDR3 reads TGTGCCAGCCTAGATTGGACTAGCGGGGGTGATGAGCAGTTCTTC.

J is TRBJ1-5 and V is TRBV28; D is uncertain. The ends were cut back, 1 base at V and 0 bases at J, with 13 bases in the middle. CDR1 is MDHEN, CDR2 SYDVKM, per germline. The CDR3 spans 17 residues. CDR3 bases: TGTGCCAGCAGTTTATCCGGCAGGTTGATTAGCAATCAGCCCCAGCATTTT. Encoded protein: CASSLSGRLISNQPQHF.

The rearrangement links TRBV10-3 to TRBJ1-2; D uncertain. CDR1 is ENHRY and CDR2 is SYGVKD in the germline V gene. The CDR3 loop spans 14 amino acids. Trimming left V 2 bases short and J 6 bases short, with 13 bases between. In DNA, the CDR3 is TGTGCCATCAGTGAGGATACGAGGTTCGATGGCTACACCTTC. Protein: CAISEDTRFDGYTF.

The rearrangement uses TRBV9 and TRBJ2-5; D ambiguous. V was pared by 4 bases and J by 2 bases, with 9 bases between. The CDR3 is 13 residues long. Germline CDR1 reads SGDLS; CDR2 reads YYNGEE. The chain's CDR3 is CASSSGRQETQYF. The CDR3 DNA reads TGTGCCAGCAGCTCAGGCAGACAAGAGACCCAGTACTTC. The full variable domain, with the rest looked up from reference TRBV9 and TRBJ2-5, is DSGVTQTPKHLITATGQRVTLRCSPRSGDLSVYWYQQSLDQGLQFLIQYYNGEERAKGNILERFSAQQFPDLHSELNLSSLELGDSALYFCASSSGRQETQYFGPGTRLLVL.

The chain couples TRBV19 to TRBJ1-5; D is ambiguous. The V gene lost 3 bases and the J gene lost 5 bases, with 8 bases spanning the gap. The germline gives CDR1 LNHDA, CDR2 SQIVND (reference sequence). The CDR3 runs to 13 residues. CDR3 amino acids: CASSIALDQPQHF. The CDR3 nucleotides are TGTGCCAGTAGTATCGCGTTGGATCAGCCCCAGCATTTT. The complete variable domain, with remaining parts taken from reference TRBV19 and TRBJ1-5, reads DGGITQSPKYLFRKEGQNVTLSCEQNLNHDAMYWYRQDPGQGLRLIYYSQIVNDFQKGDIAEGYSVSREKKESFPLTVTSAQKNPTAFYLCASSIALDQPQHFGDGTRLSIL.

CDR3 amino acids: CSVKARAVEQYF. The CDR3 DNA reads TGCAGCGTCAAAGCGCGGGCCGTGGAGCAGTACTTC. V is TRBV29-1 and J is TRBJ2-7, with a weak D call TRBD2 (5 bases). The CDR3 sequence is 12 residues long. V was shortened by 6 bases and J by 7 bases, with 16 bases between the two germline ends. The germline gives CDR1 SQVTM, CDR2 ANQGSEA.

This chain links TRBV25-1 with TRBJ1-4, with 9 bases fitting TRBD1. CDR1 and CDR2 (germline): MGHDK, SYGVNS. The V segment lost 7 bases and the J segment 5 bases; nucleotides outside the gene matches: 8. The CDR3 extends over 15 amino acids. In nucleotides, the CDR3 is TGTGCCAGCACAACAACCGGGACAGGGAATGAAAAACTGTTTTTT. Protein: CASTTTGTGNEKLFF.

V is TRBV7-9 and J is TRBJ2-7, with 7 bases that match TRBD1. CDR1 and CDR2 (germline): SEHNR, FQNEAQ (reference sequence). This CDR3 is 14 amino acids long. V gave up 6 bases and J gave up 2 bases; unmatched junction bases: 7. The CDR3 bases are TGTGCCAGCAGGTCACCCGGACAGGCCTACGAGCAGTACTTC. This translates into CASRSPGQAYEQYF.

This clone has only a few counts. The chain employs TRBV10-3 and TRBJ1-1; 7 bases map to TRBD1. Germline trimming cut 0 bases from V and 4 bases from J; bases unmatched to any gene: 5. Germline V gene lookup returns CDR1 ENHRY and CDR2 SYGVKD. This CDR3 has 15 residues. The CDR3 loop is CAISESTGFGTEAFF. Written as DNA, the CDR3 is TGTGCCATCAGTGAGTCGACAGGGTTCGGCACTGAAGCTTTCTTT.

This clone has a handful of counts. This chain links TRBV19 with TRBJ1-4, with D tentatively TRBD1 (6 bases). The germline V gene has CDR1 LNHDA and CDR2 SQIVND (reference sequence). V dropped 2 bases and J dropped 8 bases, with 18 bases sitting between them. The CDR3 totals 16 residues. CDR3 residues: CASSIPRGGQREKLFF. The CDR3 nucleotides are TGTGCCAGTAGTATACCCCGCGGGGGGCAGCGAGAAAAACTGTTTTTT.